Below, 20 T cell receptor beta chains from the same sample are listed, as sequenced in a study of blood T cells in healthy people across ages. The use of a sample-barcoded 5' primer and a J-beta primer mix characterized a second PCR of 7 to 11 cycles. TCRdb itself ran the 5' RACE reads through MiXCR, one entry per CDR3 protein. The sample has 1.5 million to 2 million distinct CDR3 sequences; around half are singletons. The sequenced material came from blood. These receptors all come from a woman in her forties in good health.

This clonotype occurred a few times. The chain uses TRBV9 and TRBJ2-3; 10 bases agree with TRBD2. In germline, CDR1 is SGDLS, CDR2 YYNGEE. The CDR3 runs 16 residues. J gave up 1 base and V 5 bases, and 7 bases lay outside the gene matches. The CDR3 reads CASSRKRGGGTDTQYF. The DNA for the CDR3 is TGTGCCAGCAGTCGCAAGCGGGGGGGTGGCACAGATACGCAGTATTTT.

This clonotype came up a few times. The chain's CDR3 is CASRHRGNEQYF. The DNA for the CDR3 is TGTGCCAGCAGACACAGGGGGAACGAGCAGTACTTC. V is TRBV27 and J is TRBJ2-7; the match to TRBD1 covers 8 bases. This CDR3 contains 12 residues. In germline, CDR1 is MNHEY, CDR2 SMNVEV (reference sequence). V shed 6 bases, J shed 5 bases, and the junction held 3 bases outside the gene matches.

J is TRBJ1-4 and V is TRBV29-1; TRBD1 matches at 10 bases. Trimming at V came to 6 bases and at J to 0 bases, leaving 4 bases not matched to a gene. This CDR3 is built from 15 residues. CDR1 and CDR2 (germline): SQVTM, ANQGSEA. In DNA, the CDR3 is TGCAGCGTCCTCGGACAGGGGGCAACTAATGAAAAACTGTTTTTT. It yields the protein CSVLGQGATNEKLFF.

The chain has TRBV4-2 and TRBJ1-1, with unresolved D. Trimming stripped 3 bases from V and 3 bases from J, with 8 bases between. From germline, CDR1 is LGHNA and CDR2 YNFKEQ. The CDR3 spans 13 residues. This CDR3 is CASSHNRDTEAFF. In DNA form, the CDR3 reads TGTGCCAGCAGCCACAACCGGGACACTGAAGCTTTCTTT.

In DNA, the CDR3 is TGTGCCAGCAGTACCCTAGCGGGGGCTTACGAGCAGTACTTC. This encodes CASSTLAGAYEQYF. The chain couples TRBV27 to TRBJ2-5; 10 bases are a match to TRBD2. TRBJ2-7 matches the DNA end more closely, so the J call is doubtful. Germline CDR1 MNHEY, CDR2 SMNVEV (reference sequence). The CDR3 spans 14 residues.

This chain uses TRBV20-1 with TRBJ1-2; 10 bases align to TRBD1. V was clipped by 5 bases and J by 8 bases; unmatched bases: 11. The CDR3 spans 14 residues. CDR1 is DFQATT, CDR2 SNEGSKA, per germline (reference sequence). The CDR3 here is CSASTGTGERGYTF. Written as DNA, the CDR3 is TGCAGTGCTTCTACCGGGACAGGGGAGAGAGGCTACACCTTC.

In regard to this clonotype: The junction shows a germline mismatch at one end, possibly a read error. CDR3 DNA sequence: TGTGCCAGCATTTTAGGAGGGGGCGGCTATGGCTACACCTTC. Residues: CASILGGGGYGYTF. This sequence joins TRBV12-3 or TRBV12-4 and TRBJ1-2; TRBD1 matches 7 bases. CDR3 length: 14 residues.

The chain employs TRBV27 and TRBJ2-7; 8 bases agree with TRBD1. Germline trimming cut 8 bases from V and 0 bases from J; bases unmatched to any gene: 9. The CDR3 covers 15 residues. The germline V gene encodes CDR1 MNHEY and CDR2 SMNVEV (reference sequence). Here the CDR3 reads CASQTGALSSYEQYF. CDR3 sequence (DNA): TGTGCCAGCCAGACAGGGGCCCTAAGCTCCTACGAGCAGTACTTC.

This clonotype was recorded a few times. V usage is TRBV28 and J usage is TRBJ2-3; possible D gene TRBD2, 6 bases. Trimming left V 5 bases short and J 5 bases short, with 8 bases between. Germline V gene lookup returns CDR1 MDHEN and CDR2 SYDVKM. This CDR3 region has 12 residues. CDR3 residues: CASSGGVDTQYF. The CDR3 nucleotides are TGTGCCAGCAGTGGAGGGGTAGATACGCAGTATTTT.

The chain combines TRBV20-1 with TRBJ2-4; the D gene could be TRBD1 or TRBD2 (6 bases each). With 2 bases removed from V and 2 bases from J, the gap between germline ends came to 13 bases. The CDR3 length is 15 residues. The germline V gene has CDR1 DFQATT and CDR2 SNEGSKA (reference sequence). The chain's CDR3 is CSARPGGMSKNIQYF. The CDR3 DNA reads TGCAGTGCTAGACCCGGGGGCATGTCCAAAAACATTCAGTACTTC.

This clonotype has just one count. CDR3 sequence: CATTPGPNQPQHF. In DNA form, the CDR3 reads TGTGCCACCACCCCGGGGCCAAATCAGCCCCAGCATTTT. The genes are TRBV24-1 and TRBJ1-5, with TRBD1 as a possible D gene (5 bases). CDR1 and CDR2 (germline): KGHDR, SFDVKD. Trimming stripped 8 bases from V and 4 bases from J, with 11 bases between. This CDR3 spans 13 amino acids.

The chain couples TRBV12-5 to TRBJ2-3; 8 bases align to TRBD1. Germline loops: CDR1 LGHNT, CDR2 FRNRAP. The length of the CDR3 is 17 residues. The junction had 17 bases not matched to a gene; V was cut back by 6 bases and J by 6 bases. The CDR3 region has the DNA TGTGCTAGTGGCGCGCGTGGGACAGGCTCTATCGAGGATACGCAGTATTTT. It specifies CASGARGTGSIEDTQYF.

Remarks on this clonotype: This may be a read error: a much more frequent sequence differs by one nucleotide. The CDR3 sequence is CAGSLGGVETQYF. The DNA of the CDR3 is TGTGCCGGCAGTTTGGGCGGGGTAGAGACCCAGTACTTC. The chain has TRBV12-3 or TRBV12-4 and TRBJ2-4; a possible D gene is TRBD2 (6 bases). Judging by the DNA end, TRBJ2-5 fits better; the J call may be wrong. CDR3 length equals 13 residues.

The chain has TRBV6-2 or TRBV6-3 and TRBJ1-2; D is unresolved. This CDR3 comprises 18 residues. CDR1 and CDR2 from the germline V gene are MNHEY and SVGEGT. Trimming took 0 bases from V and 4 from J, leaving 21 bases between them. The DNA for the CDR3 is TGTGCCAGCAGTTACTCGATCTTGGCGGCCGAGACCGTCTATGGCTACACCTTC. It yields the protein CASSYSILAAETVYGYTF.

This clonotype was seen only a few times. The chain combines TRBV12-3 or TRBV12-4 with TRBJ2-1, with a tentative D call TRBD1 (6 bases). The CDR3 loop spans 15 amino acids. The ends were cut back, 7 bases at V and 0 bases at J, with 13 bases in the middle. The CDR3 DNA reads as TGTGCCAGCACCAAACAGGGTAGCTCCTACAATGAGCAGTTCTTC. Its translation is CASTKQGSSYNEQFF.

For this clonotype: An end of the junction does not agree with germline; a read error may underlie this. The chain couples TRBV7-2 to TRBJ2-7; TRBD2 aligns across 7 bases. This CDR3 has 14 amino acids. The germline V gene has CDR1 SGHTA and CDR2 FQGNSA. This CDR3 is CACSLGRGSGEQYF. The CDR3 nucleotides read TGTGCCTGCAGCTTAGGGCGGGGGAGCGGCGAGCAGTACTTC.

In this sample, this clonotype turned up a few times. V is TRBV4-2 and J is TRBJ1-2; D is uncertain. V was shortened by 1 base and J by 2 bases, with 8 bases between the two germline ends. This CDR3 region has 14 residues. Germline V gene lookup returns CDR1 LGHNA and CDR2 YNFKEQ. The CDR3 nucleotides read TGTGCCAGCAGCCAAGTTGATAAAAACTATGGCTACACCTTC. It translates to CASSQVDKNYGYTF.

V and J are TRBV27 and TRBJ2-7, with 9 bases identical to TRBD1. TRBJ2-5 explains the end of the DNA better; the J call may be wrong. Germline V gene lookup returns CDR1 MNHEY and CDR2 SMNVEV (reference sequence). The CDR3 is 12 residues long. In DNA form, the CDR3 reads TGTGCCAGCGGGGACAGGGTAGAGACCCAGTACTTC. Its protein product is CASGDRVETQYF.

This clonotype has just a few counts. It may be a read error: a sequence one base away is much more abundant. The gene calls are TRBV4-3 and TRBJ2-5; 11 bases are shared with TRBD2. This CDR3 is built from 17 residues. V shed 4 bases, J shed 11 bases, and the junction held 18 bases outside the gene matches. Germline V gives CDR1 LGHNA, CDR2 YSLEER. CDR3 residues: CASSPNSGGASGNEQYF. The CDR3 DNA reads TGCGCCAGCAGCCCGAATAGCGGGGGGGCCTCAGGTAATGAGCAGTACTTC.

The chain combines TRBV10-3 with TRBJ1-1; D is undetermined. CDR1 and CDR2 (germline): ENHRY, SYGVKD. The CDR3 is 16 residues long. The V end was cut by 2 bases, the J end by 5 bases, with 18 bases between. DNA for the CDR3: TGTGCCATCAGTGAGCCAGGACTCGGTGGGGTTACTGAAGCTTTCTTT. This translates into CAISEPGLGGVTEAFF.